These 5 T cell receptor beta chains share one sample of origin, sequenced in a study of regulatory T cells in long-lasting Graves disease. The authors built TCR beta libraries using iRepertoire HTBI primers and Arm-PCR of CDR3 regions. TCRdb re-called the multiplex PCR reads with MiXCR, one entry per CDR3 protein. Of more than 400,000 distinct CDR3 sequences in the sample, roughly 15% were seen once. The time point: newly diagnosed GD, antithyroid drugs for less than 3 months. The TCR library was prepared using RNA isolated from PBMCs. The sample was also linked to a second study, of T cells in Graves' hyperthyroidism and ophthalmopathy.

The starting material was peripheral blood mononuclear cells (PBMCs), obtained at new diagnosis, from a patient treated with antithyroid drugs. Receptors originate from a woman in her twenties or thirties with Graves disease.

This clonotype has at least ten counts. V and J are TRBV4-3 and TRBJ1-1, with no clear D. This CDR3 comprises 13 residues. Germline V lookup: CDR1 LGHNA, CDR2 YSLEER. The V gene lost 3 bases and the J gene lost 6 bases, with 11 bases spanning the gap. CDR3: CASSHPNRAEAFF. CDR3 coding DNA: TGCGCCAGCAGCCATCCGAATAGAGCTGAAGCTTTCTTT.

The chain carries TRBV28 and TRBJ2-5; D not resolved. V was cut by 4 bases and J by 0 bases, with 12 bases left in between. Looked up from germline, CDR1 is MDHEN and CDR2 is SYDVKM. The CDR3 is 15 residues long. CDR3 residues: CASSSMQQYQETQYF. The CDR3 region has the DNA TGTGCCAGCAGTTCAATGCAGCAGTACCAAGAGACCCAGTACTTC.

The chain recombines TRBV7-2 with TRBJ2-3, with TRBD1 as a possible D gene (5 bases). CDR1 and CDR2 from the germline V gene are SGHTA and FQGNSA. The CDR3 loop spans 13 amino acids. V dropped 5 bases and J dropped 4 bases, with 10 bases sitting between them. CDR3 sequence (DNA): TGTGCCAGCAGCCAGGGCGGAGCAGATACGCAGTATTTT. Translation gives CASSQGGADTQYF.

This clonotype was observed many times. V and J are TRBV12-3 or TRBV12-4 and TRBJ1-2; D not resolved. This CDR3 comprises 15 residues. V was pared by 4 bases and J by 2 bases, with 14 bases between. The CDR3 spells CASSSQNRANYGYTF. The CDR3, as DNA: TGTGCCAGCAGTTCCCAGAACCGAGCGAACTATGGCTACACCTTC.

This chain connects TRBV13 to TRBJ1-4; D remains unclear. V was pared by 5 bases and J by 4 bases, with 8 bases between. The CDR3 spans 13 residues. Germline lookup yields CDR1 PRHDT and CDR2 FYEKMQ (reference sequence). The CDR3 reads CASSLQVNEKLFF. CDR3 DNA sequence: TGTGCCAGCAGCCTCCAGGTTAATGAAAAACTGTTTTTT.